Below, 30 T cell receptor beta chains from the same sample are listed, as sequenced in a study of regulatory T cells in long-lasting Graves disease. Time point described: newly diagnosed GD, antithyroid drugs for less than 3 months. From RNA extracted from PBMCs, the TCR library was made. Building of the TCR beta libraries involved iRepertoire HTBI primers and Arm-PCR of CDR3 regions. TCRdb re-derived calls from the multiplex PCR reads in MiXCR, one entry per CDR3 protein. The profile shows almost 450,000 distinct CDR3 sequences, about a sixth of them singletons. These data were likewise used in another study, on T cells in Graves' hyperthyroidism and ophthalmopathy.

The sequenced sample was peripheral blood mononuclear cells (PBMCs), obtained at new diagnosis, from a patient treated with antithyroid drugs. The receptor set was obtained from a woman aged 30 to 39 with Graves disease.

Remarks on this clonotype: Possible read error: a much larger clone is one base away. V is TRBV20-1 and J is TRBJ2-1; 8 nucleotides line up with TRBD1. CDR1 is DFQATT, CDR2 SNEGSKA, per germline (reference sequence). CDR3 length: 14 residues. V lost 0 bases to trimming and J lost 9 bases; unmatched junction nucleotides: 7. The DNA of the CDR3 is TGCAGTGCTAGAGAACAGGGGGTCGACAGTGAGCAGTTCTTC. As protein: CSAREQGVDSEQFF.

The chain carries TRBV5-1 and TRBJ1-1; D is undetermined. Looked up from germline, CDR1 is SGHRS and CDR2 is YFSETQ. This CDR3 spans 14 amino acids. Deletions cut 4 bases from V and 1 base from J, with 11 bases between. CDR3 DNA sequence: TGCGCCAGCAGCCCACCTCGACAGAACACTGAAGCTTTCTTT. Translated, it gives CASSPPRQNTEAFF. Based on the CDR3 plus reference TRBV5-1 and TRBJ1-1, the full variable domain is KAGVTQTPRYLIKTRGQQVTLSCSPISGHRSVSWYQQTPGQGLQFLFEYFSETQRNKGNFPGRFSGRQFSNSRSEMNVSTLELGDSALYLCASSPPRQNTEAFFGQGTRLTVV.

The chain is built from TRBV20-1 and TRBJ2-5; 7 bases match TRBD2. Germline values: CDR1 DFQATT, CDR2 SNEGSKA (reference sequence). V lost 6 bases to trimming and J lost 7 bases; unmatched junction nucleotides: 8. The CDR3 runs to 12 residues. CDR3 protein: CSAKRGLLTQYF. CDR3 coding DNA: TGCAGTGCCAAGCGGGGCCTATTGACCCAGTACTTC.

This clonotype occurred many times. The CDR3, as DNA: TGCGCCAGCAGCCCTCCCCTTAGTGGGAACACAGATACGCAGTATTTT. It is translated as CASSPPLSGNTDTQYF. The V gene is TRBV5-1, the J gene TRBJ2-3; D remains ambiguous. Germline V gene lookup returns CDR1 SGHRS and CDR2 YFSETQ. V gave up 4 bases and J gave up 2 bases, with 17 bases separating them. The CDR3 runs 16 residues.

This clonotype has at least ten counts. V gene TRBV28 combines with J gene TRBJ1-2, with D maybe TRBD1 (6 bases). The CDR3 length is 15 residues. Germline V gene lookup returns CDR1 MDHEN and CDR2 SYDVKM. V lost 8 bases, J lost 2 bases, and 18 bases lay in between. This CDR3 reads CASLARDTPNYGYTF. CDR3 DNA: TGTGCCAGCCTGGCTCGGGACACTCCCAACTATGGCTACACCTTC.

The chain has TRBV18 and TRBJ2-3; unclear D gene. V was pared by 2 bases and J by 1 base, with 10 bases between. The CDR3 is 15 amino acids. CDR1 and CDR2 (germline): KGHSH, LQKENI. In nucleotides, the CDR3 is TGTGCCAGCTCACCAGACCTGACTCGCACAGATACGCAGTATTTT. Amino acids: CASSPDLTRTDTQYF.

This clonotype was observed a single time. The V call is TRBV5-1, the J call TRBJ2-2, with D tentatively TRBD2 (5 bases). The CDR3 extends over 17 amino acids. Germline V gene sequence: CDR1 SGHRS, CDR2 YFSETQ. V lost 3 bases and J lost 4, with 19 bases in between. CDR3 nucleotide sequence: TGCGCCAGCAGCTACCTGGACGGCTCCCGGGGCACCGGGGAGCTGTTTTTT. It yields the protein CASSYLDGSRGTGELFF.

The CDR3 here is CSVDDRAGAAETQYF. DNA for the CDR3: TGCAGCGTTGATGATCGAGCGGGAGCCGCGGAGACCCAGTACTTC. This rearrangement joins TRBV29-1 to TRBJ2-5; 8 nucleotides agree with TRBD2. After removal of 3 bases from V and 5 bases from J, the junction contained 11 bases not matched to a gene. Germline V gives CDR1 SQVTM, CDR2 ANQGSEA. CDR3 length: 15 amino acids.

The chain has TRBV6-2 or TRBV6-3 and TRBJ2-1; 7 bases fit TRBD1. This CDR3 region has 16 residues. V lost 7 bases to trimming and J lost 0 bases; unmatched junction nucleotides: 9. Germline V CDR1 and CDR2: MNHEY, SVGEGT. CDR3 sequence (DNA): TGTGCCAGCACCACAGGGGCCTACCTCTCCTACAATGAGCAGTTCTTC. Its translation: CASTTGAYLSYNEQFF.

This clonotype has only a few counts. At one boundary the junction diverges from the germline segment, which might be a read error. This chain links TRBV5-1 with TRBJ2-7, with 10 bases matching TRBD2. CDR3 length: 14 residues. Germline CDR1 reads SGHRS; CDR2 reads YFSETQ. The CDR3 sequence is CASSPRTSGYEQYF. DNA of the CDR3: TGTGCCAGCAGCCCCCGGACTAGCGGCTACGAGCAGTACTTC.

This clonotype was observed a single time. A single base is all that separates this from a far larger clone, so a read error is likely. This chain uses TRBV27 with TRBJ2-3; TRBD1 matches 8 bases. Germline CDR1 is MNHEY and CDR2 is SMNVEV (reference sequence). This CDR3 has 14 residues. The ends lost 6 bases at V and 1 base at J; junction bases unmatched: 3. The CDR3, as DNA: TGTGCCAGCAGCGAGGACAGGGGCACAGATACGCAGTATTTT. Translation gives CASSEDRGTDTQYF.

This clonotype came up a few times. This sequence joins TRBV7-8 and TRBJ2-1, with 8 bases lining up with TRBD1. V lost 4 bases, J lost 2 bases, and 4 bases stayed unmatched. Germline values: CDR1 SGHVS, CDR2 FQNEAQ. The CDR3 covers 15 residues. CDR3 amino acids: CASSSQGVPYNEQFF. The DNA of the CDR3 is TGTGCCAGCAGCTCACAGGGGGTCCCCTACAATGAGCAGTTCTTC.

At least ten counts were recorded for this clonotype. The rearrangement links TRBV15 to TRBJ1-6, with TRBD1 as a possible D gene (6 bases). The CDR3 is made up of 15 amino acids. CDR1 is LNHNV and CDR2 is YYDKDF in the germline V gene (reference sequence). The V and J ends lost 3 bases and 8 bases respectively, with 14 bases between them. The CDR3 nucleotides read TGTGCCACCAGCAGTCACCGGGACAAGGATTCACCCCTCCACTTT. Protein sequence: CATSSHRDKDSPLHF.

There are a few counts of this clonotype. The junction differs from germline at one of its ends, possibly a read error. This sequence joins TRBV10-1 and TRBJ1-6, with D possibly being TRBD1 (5 bases). Germline values: CDR1 WNHNN, CDR2 SYGVQD (reference sequence). The CDR3 extends over 14 amino acids. This CDR3 reads CASREGIVYPPLHF. In DNA, the CDR3 is TGTGCCAGCCGCGAGGGGATCGTTTATCCACCCCTCCACTTT.

The V call is TRBV15, the J call TRBJ1-5; D possibly corresponds to TRBD1 (5 bases). This CDR3 comprises 15 residues. V lost 1 base and J lost 6, with 13 bases in between. The germline V gene has CDR1 LNHNV and CDR2 YYDKDF (reference sequence). The CDR3 reads CATSRGVQGTQPQHF. The CDR3 nucleotides read TGTGCCACCAGCAGAGGAGTCCAGGGCACTCAGCCCCAGCATTTT.

The V and J genes are TRBV11-2 and TRBJ1-3; D ambiguous. The CDR3 spans 13 residues. The V gene lost 5 bases and the J gene lost 2 bases, with 7 bases spanning the gap. CDR1 is SGHAT and CDR2 is FQNNGV in the germline V gene. For the CDR3, the DNA is TGTGCCAGCAGCCTCCGCCCTGGAAACACCATATATTTT. Residues: CASSLRPGNTIYF.

Many counts were recorded for this clonotype. The chain uses TRBV18 and TRBJ1-1; no clear D. The germline gives CDR1 KGHSH, CDR2 LQKENI. V dropped 0 bases and J dropped 2 bases, with 10 bases sitting between them. CDR3 length: 15 amino acids. The CDR3 reads CASSPPAAVNTEAFF. As DNA, the CDR3 is TGTGCCAGCTCACCACCTGCGGCCGTCAACACTGAAGCTTTCTTT. The full variable domain, with the rest looked up from reference TRBV18 and TRBJ1-1, is NAGVMQNPRHLVRRRGQEARLRCSPMKGHSHVYWYRQLPEEGLKFMVYLQKENIIDESGMPKERFSAEFPKEGPSILRIQQVVRGDSAAYFCASSPPAAVNTEAFFGQGTRLTVV.

In its sample, this clonotype was seen a few times. The rearrangement links TRBV5-1 to TRBJ1-1, with D tentatively TRBD1 (6 bases). This CDR3 spans 17 amino acids. Germline CDR1 is SGHRS and CDR2 is YFSETQ. Trimming took 0 bases from V and 3 from J, leaving 18 bases between them. The CDR3 loop reads CASSLVPRGDLDTEAFF. In DNA form, the CDR3 reads TGCGCCAGCAGCTTGGTTCCGAGGGGGGACCTGGACACTGAAGCTTTCTTT.

This clonotype showed up many times. This chain connects TRBV20-1 to TRBJ2-5; the match to TRBD2 covers 9 bases. CDR1 DFQATT and CDR2 SNEGSKA come from the germline V gene (reference sequence). This CDR3 region has 16 residues. The V and J ends lost 2 bases and 5 bases, in that order; junction bases with no gene match: 12. CDR3 residues: CSARPFPSGNGETQYF. CDR3 bases: TGCAGTGCTAGACCATTCCCTAGCGGGAACGGGGAGACCCAGTACTTC.

This clonotype was recorded at least ten times. V gene TRBV7-9 combines with J gene TRBJ1-4; 7 positions agree with TRBD1. Losses at the gene ends were 1 base for V and 0 bases for J; bases not matched to a gene: 11. This CDR3 comprises 19 residues. CDR1 is SEHNR and CDR2 is FQNEAQ in the germline V gene (reference sequence). The CDR3 is CASSLGVQGRSATNEKLFF. CDR3 in DNA: TGTGCCAGCAGCTTAGGAGTACAGGGGAGAAGTGCAACTAATGAAAAACTGTTTTTT. Variable domain in full (rest from reference TRBV7-9 and TRBJ1-4): DTGVSQNPRHKITKRGQNVTFRCDPISEHNRLYWYRQTLGQGPEFLTYFQNEAQLEKSRLLSDRFSAERPKGSFSTLEIQRTEQGDSAMYLCASSLGVQGRSATNEKLFFGSGTQLSVL.

Many counts were recorded for this clonotype. This chain connects TRBV7-9 to TRBJ1-5; D gene unclear. Germline assignment: CDR1 SEHNR and CDR2 FQNEAQ (reference sequence). V lost 4 bases to trimming and J lost 1 base, with 5 bases between them. CDR3 length: 13 residues. CDR3 nucleotides: TGTGCCAGCAGCTCCGACAGCAATCAGCCCCAGCATTTT. Amino acids: CASSSDSNQPQHF.

This clonotype has a count of ten or more. This rearrangement joins TRBV20-1 to TRBJ2-7; D might be TRBD1 or TRBD2, each matching 5 bases. V was shortened by 3 bases and J by 7 bases, with 16 bases between the two germline ends. This CDR3 is built from 13 residues. Germline V gives CDR1 DFQATT, CDR2 SNEGSKA (reference sequence). Here the CDR3 reads CSARGEAGWEQYF. DNA for the CDR3: TGCAGTGCTAGGGGGGAAGCTGGCTGGGAGCAGTACTTC.

Many counts were recorded for this clonotype. The V and J genes are TRBV27 and TRBJ2-2; no definite D call. Germline V CDR1 and CDR2: MNHEY, SMNVEV (reference sequence). This CDR3 is 15 amino acids long. Trimming cost V 6 bases and J 0 bases, with 11 bases left between them. In nucleotides, the CDR3 is TGTGCCAGCAGAGGTAGTTTACCGAACACCGGGGAGCTGTTTTTT. It encodes CASRGSLPNTGELFF.

Many counts were recorded for this clonotype. The chain couples TRBV7-2 to TRBJ1-2; D call uncertain. The V gene lost 8 bases and the J gene lost 4 bases, with 14 bases spanning the gap. The CDR3 loop spans 13 amino acids. Germline CDR1 reads SGHTA; CDR2 reads FQGNSA. The CDR3: CASALPPVYGYTF. The CDR3 DNA reads as TGTGCCAGCGCTCTTCCTCCGGTCTATGGCTACACCTTC.

The V and J genes are TRBV20-1 and TRBJ2-1, with 10 bases lining up with TRBD2. The end of the DNA fits TRBJ2-4 better, so the J call may be wrong. This CDR3 is built from 15 residues. Germline values: CDR1 DFQATT, CDR2 SNEGSKA (reference sequence). CDR3 in DNA: TGCAGTGCTACCCTAGCGGGAGCTGGAAGTAAGATTCAGTACTTC. Encoded protein: CSATLAGAGSKIQYF.

Points on this clonotype: One end of the junction varies from germline; a read error may be responsible. This chain connects TRBV18 to TRBJ1-1; D may be TRBD1 (5 bases). The CDR3 is 13 residues long. Germline V CDR1 and CDR2: KGHSH, LQKENI. The CDR3 region is CTSSSGLGPEAFF. DNA of the CDR3: TGTACCAGCTCATCTGGGCTGGGACCTGAAGCTTTCTTT.

This clonotype was seen a single time. An end of the junction differs from the germline gene, which may be a read error. The chain joins TRBV18 to TRBJ2-7; D tentatively reads TRBD1 or TRBD2 (5 bases each). Germline CDR1 reads KGHSH; CDR2 reads LQKENI. The CDR3 covers 14 residues. Here the CDR3 reads CASSLAGSSYEQCF. Written as DNA, the CDR3 is TGTGCCAGCTCACTGGCAGGGAGCTCCTACGAGCAGTGCTTC.

This chain uses TRBV28 with TRBJ2-1, with no clear D. This CDR3 has 15 residues. Trimming cost V 2 bases and J 0 bases, with 8 bases left between them. CDR1 is MDHEN, CDR2 SYDVKM, per germline. CDR3 loop: CASSLPNPSYNEQFF. The CDR3 DNA sequence: TGTGCCAGCAGTTTACCCAATCCCTCCTACAATGAGCAGTTCTTC.

This clonotype was observed a few times. DNA for the CDR3: TGTGCCAGCAAAGGGGGGGGGGGACCGGCCGGGGAGCTGTTTTTT. It encodes CASKGGGGPAGELFF. This chain connects TRBV27 to TRBJ2-2; D is perhaps TRBD2 (7 bases). The CDR3 has 15 residues. The ends were cut back, 7 bases at V and 6 bases at J, with 18 bases in the middle. Germline-derived CDR1 and CDR2 are MNHEY and SMNVEV (reference sequence).

There are many counts of this clonotype. The V gene is TRBV7-9, the J gene TRBJ1-1; tentative D call: TRBD1 (6 bases). Trimming stripped 5 bases from V and 5 bases from J, with 15 bases between. In germline, CDR1 is SEHNR, CDR2 FQNEAQ (reference sequence). The CDR3 sequence is 14 residues long. The CDR3 DNA reads TGTGCCAGCAGCCGCAAGGGGGGGCGGACTGAAGCTTTCTTT. Translation gives CASSRKGGRTEAFF.